The subject of this entry is one T cell receptor beta chain. Trimming shortened V by 6 bases and J by 8 bases, and 20 bases separated the two germline ends. Looked up from germline, CDR1 is KGHSH and CDR2 is LQKENI. This CDR3 spans 16 amino acids. The data originate from a study of blood T cell repertoires in COVID-19. The overall study: Collection of acute and convalescent COVID-19 samples took place in the United States, Italy and Spain. Sources were T cells, B-cell-depleted T cells, or PBMCs; the material itself was cDNA or gDNA.

Authors' data handling: Reference gene primer amplification gave nucleated cell count estimates. The data were produced by immunoSEQ multiplex PCR, yet TCRdb's version contains in-frame clones alone and is incomplete. D and trimming were read from the DNA, whereas the V and J calls and clone size are those reported in that table. The table has more than 95,000 clones, about 76% seen once; the top ten hold 30% to 45%. This sequence was found in an older man with acute or convalescent COVID-19. This chain links TRBV18 with TRBJ1-6; D might be TRBD1 (5 bases). The sample comprised peripheral blood. CDR3 protein: CASSPDSAPWDSPLHF. The CDR3 nucleotides are TGTGCCAGCTCGCCTGACAGCGCCCCTTGGGATTCACCCCTCCACTTT.